Following are 21 T cell receptor beta chains from one sample sequenced in a study of CD8+CD57+ T cells in acquired aplastic anemia. According to the study, genomic DNA was the template for TCR beta VDJ and CDR3 profiling. MiXCR was run by TCRdb on the reads, yielding one entry per CDR3 protein. Altogether some 170,000 distinct CDR3 sequences are present, 35% to 55% being singletons, with the ten largest covering 0.85% to 1.3%. The sequenced sample was sorted CD4+, CD8+, or CD8+CD57+ T cells (not recorded which) from PBMCs. The receptors stem from a human donor in good health.

This clonotype has a handful of counts. The gene calls are TRBV19 and TRBJ1-6; 7 nucleotides agree with TRBD1. Per germline, CDR1 LNHDA and CDR2 SQIVND (reference sequence). The V and J ends lost 3 bases and 7 bases, in that order; junction bases with no gene match: 9. The CDR3 covers 16 residues. In nucleotides, the CDR3 is TGTGCCAGTAGTATTGGAACAGGGGTGGTGAATTCACCCCTCCACTTT. This encodes CASSIGTGVVNSPLHF.

The chain couples TRBV2 to TRBJ1-1; TRBD1 matches at 7 bases. Germline assignment: CDR1 SNHLY and CDR2 FYNNEI. V dropped 5 bases and J dropped 1; count of bases not matched to a gene: 16. This CDR3 spans 18 amino acids. CDR3 nucleotides: TGTGCCAGCAGTTCTCCCCCGGGACAGCCGAACGGGAACACTGAAGCTTTCTTT. This gives the protein CASSSPPGQPNGNTEAFF.

In this sample, this clonotype turned up many times. The rearrangement links TRBV29-1 to TRBJ1-1; TRBD1 is a possible D gene (6 bases). This CDR3 contains 14 residues. V lost 5 bases, J lost 1 base, and 14 bases lay in between. Germline V gene data show CDR1 as SQVTM and CDR2 as ANQGSEA. CDR3 bases: TGCAGCGTTAAGAGGGGGGCCTCGAACACTGAAGCTTTCTTT. This sequence encodes CSVKRGASNTEAFF.

This sequence joins TRBV24-1 and TRBJ2-2; TRBD2 matches at 12 bases. The CDR3 runs to 16 residues. Germline CDR1 and CDR2: KGHDR and SFDVKD. V shed 5 bases and J 5 bases; nucleotides not matched to a gene: 5. The chain's CDR3 is CATSGTSGIGTGELFF. CDR3 bases: TGTGCCACCAGTGGGACTAGCGGGATCGGAACCGGGGAGCTGTTTTTT.

This clonotype was seen at least ten times. The CDR3 sequence: CASTGWGPWSGNQPQHF. The CDR3 DNA is TGTGCCAGCACCGGCTGGGGGCCATGGAGCGGCAATCAGCCCCAGCATTTT. The rearrangement uses TRBV6-1 and TRBJ1-5; D might be TRBD1 (6 bases). Trimming left V 7 bases short and J 2 bases short, with 21 bases between. The CDR3 is made up of 17 amino acids. Per germline, CDR1 MNHNS and CDR2 SASEGT.

In this sample, this clonotype turned up a few times. J is TRBJ1-1 and V is TRBV9, with 8 bases matching TRBD1. This CDR3 has 15 amino acids. Per germline, CDR1 SGDLS and CDR2 YYNGEE. J was trimmed by 7 bases and V by 3 bases; bases with no gene match: 11. In DNA, the CDR3 is TGTGCCAGCAGCGAAAGAACAGGGGGTATCAATGAAGCTTTCTTT. Protein: CASSERTGGINEAFF.

This clonotype was seen a handful of times. This sequence joins TRBV18 and TRBJ1-6, with 8 bases aligning to TRBD1. CDR1 and CDR2 (germline): KGHSH, LQKENI. V lost 3 bases, J lost 7 bases, and 5 bases stayed unmatched. CDR3 length: 15 residues. The CDR3: CASSPSRQGNSPLHF. The CDR3, as DNA: TGTGCCAGCTCACCTTCTAGACAGGGGAATTCACCCCTCCACTTT.

This clonotype was seen many times. The chain recombines TRBV6-1 with TRBJ2-7; no definite D call. V lost 3 bases to trimming and J lost 2 bases, with 11 bases between them. Germline V CDR1 and CDR2: MNHNS, SASEGT. This CDR3 region has 14 residues. CDR3 amino acids: CASSEQYGAYEQYF. The CDR3, as DNA: TGTGCCAGCAGTGAGCAGTATGGGGCCTACGAGCAGTACTTC.

The rearrangement uses TRBV10-3 and TRBJ2-6; D might be TRBD1 or TRBD2, each matching 6 bases. Trimming took 4 bases from V and 2 from J, leaving 18 bases between them. Germline V CDR1 and CDR2: ENHRY, SYGVKD. There are 18 residues in the CDR3. This CDR3 is CAISGVSRGATGANVLTF. The CDR3 DNA sequence: TGTGCCATCAGTGGGGTCTCGAGGGGGGCCACTGGGGCCAACGTCCTGACTTTC.

The chain couples TRBV18 to TRBJ1-1; TRBD1 matches at 7 bases. CDR1 and CDR2 (germline): KGHSH, LQKENI. V lost 4 bases and J lost 4; bases outside the gene matches: 9. This CDR3 region has 15 residues. The CDR3 region has the DNA TGTGCCAGCTCACAACAACAGGGGTGGCTCACTGAAGCTTTCTTT. Its protein product is CASSQQQGWLTEAFF. Drawing the rest from reference TRBV18 and TRBJ1-1, the complete variable domain is NAGVMQNPRHLVRRRGQEARLRCSPMKGHSHVYWYRQLPEEGLKFMVYLQKENIIDESGMPKERFSAEFPKEGPSILRIQQVVRGDSAAYFCASSQQQGWLTEAFFGQGTRLTVV.

V is TRBV24-1 and J is TRBJ2-1; D not certain. Trimming cost V 3 bases and J 4 bases, with 6 bases left between them. The CDR3 loop spans 13 amino acids. The germline V gene has CDR1 KGHDR and CDR2 SFDVKD. CDR3 DNA sequence: TGTGCCACCAGTGATAAAAGATACAATGAGCAGTTCTTC. This gives the protein CATSDKRYNEQFF.

The chain has TRBV29-1 and TRBJ1-5; D not resolved. Trimming left V 4 bases short and J 0 bases short, with 7 bases between. From germline, CDR1 is SQVTM and CDR2 ANQGSEA. This CDR3 has 13 amino acids. Here the CDR3 reads CSVAENSNQPQHF. The CDR3 coding sequence is TGCAGCGTTGCCGAAAATAGCAATCAGCCCCAGCATTTT.

This clonotype was seen more than once but under ten times. The V and J genes are TRBV27 and TRBJ1-3; 7 bases are a match to TRBD1. The CDR3 spans 15 residues. The germline V gene encodes CDR1 MNHEY and CDR2 SMNVEV (reference sequence). The V and J ends lost 6 bases and 0 bases, in that order; junction bases with no gene match: 5. The CDR3 reads CASRRQGFSGNTIYF. The DNA for the CDR3 is TGTGCCAGCAGACGACAGGGCTTCTCTGGAAACACCATATATTTT.

Comments on this clonotype: This likely comes from a read error, as the CDR3 has no conserved phenylalanine or tryptophan at its end. The chain joins TRBV29-1 to TRBJ1-5; 8 positions match TRBD1. Germline assignment: CDR1 SQVTM and CDR2 ANQGSEA. This CDR3 has 14 residues. Trimming cost V 6 bases and J 3 bases; bases outside gene matches: 7. The CDR3 loop is CSVLTGAINQPQHL. The CDR3 bases are TGCAGCGTGTTGACAGGGGCGATCAATCAGCCCCAGCATCTT.

This clonotype has more than one count but fewer than ten. The V and J genes are TRBV7-9 and TRBJ2-7; D is ambiguous. The CDR3 contains 12 residues. The germline gives CDR1 SEHNR, CDR2 FQNEAQ (reference sequence). The V and J ends lost 2 bases and 5 bases respectively, with 7 bases between them. The CDR3 sequence: CASSLTGDEQYF. Here the CDR3 DNA reads TGTGCCAGCAGCTTAACTGGGGACGAGCAGTACTTC.

CDR3 nucleotide sequence: TGTGCCAGCAGCCCTAGGGGCAGGGCGGGTTGTTACGAGCAGTACTTC. It specifies CASSPRGRAGCYEQYF. The chain is built from TRBV11-1 and TRBJ2-7; D may match TRBD1 or TRBD2 (5 bases each). Germline CDR1 SGHAT, CDR2 FQDESV (reference sequence). The V end lost 5 bases, the J end lost 4 bases, and 21 bases lay between the germline ends. The CDR3 totals 16 residues.

The V gene is TRBV24-1, the J gene TRBJ1-1, with D maybe TRBD1 (5 bases). V lost 9 bases and J 4 bases, leaving 23 bases between the germline ends. The CDR3 is 16 amino acids. Germline CDR1 reads KGHDR; CDR2 reads SFDVKD. The CDR3 sequence is CATYPGLKGNITEAFF. CDR3 in DNA: TGTGCCACCTATCCGGGACTTAAAGGGAACATCACTGAAGCTTTCTTT.

This clonotype has at least ten counts. CDR3 region: CASSQVAFGTYNSPLHF. CDR3 DNA sequence: TGTGCCAGCAGCCAAGTGGCGTTTGGGACCTATAATTCACCCCTCCACTTT. The rearrangement joins TRBV14 to TRBJ1-6; D not certain. The CDR3 spans 17 residues. Germline V gene data show CDR1 as SGHDN and CDR2 as FVKESK. Trimming left V 1 base short and J 2 bases short, with 12 bases between.

A few counts support this clonotype. The CDR3 loop is CASSLRGWQPQHF. In DNA form, the CDR3 reads TGTGCCAGCAGCCTCCGGGGATGGCAGCCCCAGCATTTT. The V gene is TRBV7-9, the J gene TRBJ1-5; no clear D. Trimming took 5 bases from V and 7 from J, leaving 12 bases between them. The CDR3 loop spans 13 amino acids. The germline CDR1 and CDR2 sequences are SEHNR and FQNEAQ (reference sequence).

This clonotype was detected a few times. The chain is built from TRBV11-2 and TRBJ1-3; D not certain. This CDR3 has 16 residues. Trimming left V 5 bases short and J 0 bases short, with 14 bases between. Germline V CDR1 and CDR2: SGHAT, FQNNGV. The CDR3 sequence is CASSGGRIYSGNTIYF. In DNA, the CDR3 is TGTGCCAGCAGCGGAGGCAGGATCTACTCTGGAAACACCATATATTTT.

This clonotype has a count of ten or more. The V and J genes are TRBV7-2 and TRBJ1-5; D possibly corresponds to TRBD1 (6 bases). The CDR3 spans 14 residues. Per germline, CDR1 SGHTA and CDR2 FQGNSA. The V end was cut by 4 bases, the J end by 7 bases, with 14 bases between. The CDR3 loop is CASSSGALGQPQHF. The CDR3 DNA reads TGTGCCAGCAGCTCGGGGGCGTTGGGACAGCCCCAGCATTTT. The full variable domain, its missing parts supplied by reference TRBV7-2 and TRBJ1-5, is GAGVSQSPSNKVTEKGKDVELRCDPISGHTALYWYRQSLGQGLEFLIYFQGNSAPDKSGLPSDRFSAERTGGSVSTLTIQRTQQEDSAVYLCASSSGALGQPQHFGDGTRLSIL.